These 19 T cell receptor beta chains were all obtained from the same sample, sequenced in a study of T cell responses to AZD1222 COVID-19 vaccine. Sequencing was performed with immunoSEQ multiplex PCR; in TCRdb, only in-frame clones are kept and a portion is missing. The data contain around 140,000 clones, around 89% of them seen just once; the ten biggest clones take up approximately 3%. The sequencing used peripheral blood, collected on day 0 of AZD1222 vaccination. The receptors come from an adult in good health.

The chain links TRBV27 to TRBJ1-6; 7 nucleotides line up with TRBD1. CDR3 size: 16 residues. V trimming: 6 bases; J trimming: 5 bases; junction bases outside the gene matches: 10. From germline, CDR1 is MNHEY and CDR2 SMNVEV (reference sequence). The CDR3 sequence is CASRDLGGPDNSPLHF. The CDR3 nucleotides read TGTGCCAGCAGGGACCTAGGGGGCCCAGATAATTCACCCCTCCACTTT.

The chain links TRBV9 to TRBJ2-5; D may be TRBD1 (6 bases). V was trimmed by 4 bases and J by 4 bases, leaving 17 bases between them. Germline-derived CDR1 and CDR2 are SGDLS and YYNGEE. This CDR3 is 15 amino acids long. CDR3 DNA sequence: TGTGCCAGCAGCTTCTCTCCGGACAGTTCAGAGACCCAGTACTTC. Amino acids: CASSFSPDSSETQYF.

The rearrangement uses TRBV7-2 and TRBJ1-3; TRBD1 might be the D (5 bases). CDR3 length equals 14 residues. The V gene's germline CDR1 is SGHTA and CDR2 FQGNSA. Trimming removed 4 bases at V and 2 bases at J, with 9 bases between. CDR3 region: CASSWGGAGNTIYF. CDR3 DNA sequence: TGTGCCAGCAGCTGGGGAGGGGCTGGAAACACCATATATTTT.

This chain connects TRBV3-1 (or the pseudogene TRBV3-2) to TRBJ1-6, with 10 bases aligning to TRBD1. Germline assignment: CDR1 LGHDT and CDR2 YNNKEL (reference sequence). V lost 4 bases, J lost 9 bases, and 6 bases stayed unmatched. The CDR3 totals 15 residues. CDR3 region: CASSPRDRGGSPLHF. DNA for the CDR3: TGTGCCAGCAGCCCCAGGGACAGGGGAGGTTCACCCCTCCACTTT.

This chain links TRBV7-9 with TRBJ2-7; either TRBD1 or TRBD2 may supply D (5 bases each). Trimming left V 5 bases short and J 6 bases short, with 17 bases between. The CDR3 is made up of 14 amino acids. CDR1 SEHNR and CDR2 FQNEAQ come from the germline V gene (reference sequence). As DNA, the CDR3 is TGTGCCAGCAGCCAGGAAGGTTCAGGGAGCGAGCAGTACTTC. Translated: CASSQEGSGSEQYF.

The V and J genes are TRBV19 and TRBJ2-5, with TRBD1 matching 7 bases. The trim removed 3 bases at V and 5 bases at J, leaving 6 bases unmatched. Germline CDR1 and CDR2: LNHDA and SQIVND (reference sequence). The CDR3 has 14 amino acids. CDR3 nucleotide sequence: TGTGCCAGTAGTATCACAGGGGCGAGGGAGACCCAGTACTTC. Its translation: CASSITGARETQYF.

V gene TRBV6-5 combines with J gene TRBJ1-1, with 7 positions matching TRBD1. CDR3 length: 14 amino acids. V was pared by 6 bases and J by 0 bases, with 4 bases of the junction left unmatched. The germline V gene has CDR1 MNHEY and CDR2 SVGAGI. CDR3 protein: CASSWTGMNTEAFF. Here the CDR3 DNA reads TGTGCCAGCAGCTGGACAGGTATGAACACTGAAGCTTTCTTT.

The rearrangement joins TRBV15 to TRBJ1-4; 7 bases are a match to TRBD1. This CDR3 comprises 14 residues. V gave up 5 bases and J gave up 5 bases; unmatched junction bases: 5. Germline-derived CDR1 and CDR2 are LNHNV and YYDKDF (reference sequence). Here the CDR3 DNA reads TGTGCCACCAGCTCAGGACAGGAGAATGAAAAACTGTTTTTT. Protein product: CATSSGQENEKLFF.

The rearrangement joins TRBV10-3 to TRBJ1-5; D is ambiguous. CDR1 is ENHRY, CDR2 SYGVKD, per germline. The CDR3 extends over 14 amino acids. Trimming cost V 3 bases and J 7 bases, with 13 bases left between them. In DNA, the CDR3 is TGTGCCATCAGTGACCCCGCTTCGGGGCAGCCCCAGCATTTT. Amino acid sequence: CAISDPASGQPQHF.

The chain has TRBV7-9 and TRBJ1-5; D may be TRBD1 (6 bases). This CDR3 has 15 amino acids. Germline V gives CDR1 SEHNR, CDR2 FQNEAQ (reference sequence). Trimming pared 5 bases from V and 5 bases from J, leaving 16 bases between. CDR3 in DNA: TGTGCCAGCAGCGACGAAGGACAGTCCGATCAGCCCCAGCATTTT. Residues: CASSDEGQSDQPQHF.

The chain couples TRBV7-9 to TRBJ2-7; 8 bases line up with TRBD1. The CDR3 length is 14 residues. Germline loops: CDR1 SEHNR, CDR2 FQNEAQ (reference sequence). J was trimmed by 1 base and V by 3 bases; bases with no gene match: 2. The CDR3 spells CASSLGQASYEQYF. The CDR3 DNA reads as TGTGCCAGCAGCTTGGGACAGGCTTCCTACGAGCAGTACTTC.

The rearrangement links TRBV5-4 to TRBJ2-4; D is perhaps TRBD2 (6 bases). V lost 5 bases, J lost 3 bases, and 15 bases lay in between. This CDR3 comprises 15 residues. Per the germline V gene, CDR1 is SGHNT and CDR2 is YYREEE (reference sequence). DNA for the CDR3: TGTGCCAGCAGTACCCGCGGGGTTCGCAAAAACATTCAGTACTTC. This sequence encodes CASSTRGVRKNIQYF.

The chain links TRBV5-4 to TRBJ2-3; D perhaps matches TRBD1 (6 bases). The V end was cut by 4 bases, the J end by 1 base, with 16 bases between. CDR1 and CDR2 (germline): SGHNT, YYREEE (reference sequence). The CDR3 is made up of 16 amino acids. CDR3 nucleotide sequence: TGTGCCAGCAGCCCCTCAGGGGTTTTCGGCACAGATACGCAGTATTTT. Its protein is CASSPSGVFGTDTQYF.

The J gene is TRBJ2-5, the V gene TRBV5-4; the D gene is possibly TRBD1 (6 bases). CDR1 and CDR2 from the germline V gene are SGHNT and YYREEE (reference sequence). The CDR3 is 15 amino acids. Trimming pared 1 base from V and 5 bases from J, leaving 15 bases between. In DNA form, the CDR3 reads TGTGCCAGCAGCTTGTACAGGGCGGTAGGGGAGACCCAGTACTTC. It translates to CASSLYRAVGETQYF.

This chain links TRBV19 with TRBJ2-3; TRBD1 matches 8 bases. The CDR3 consists of 18 residues. CDR1 LNHDA and CDR2 SQIVND come from the germline V gene (reference sequence). The trim removed 1 base at V and 1 base at J, leaving 10 bases unmatched. The CDR3: CASSIGRRGRIGTDTQYF. For the CDR3, the DNA is TGTGCCAGTAGTATAGGGCGCAGGGGGCGAATTGGCACAGATACGCAGTATTTT.

The rearrangement uses TRBV29-1 and TRBJ1-1; no firm D call. This CDR3 comprises 13 residues. V lost 6 bases to trimming and J lost 1 base, with 12 bases between them. Germline values: CDR1 SQVTM, CDR2 ANQGSEA. The CDR3 reads CSVETPRNTEAFF. DNA for the CDR3: TGCAGCGTCGAGACACCCCGGAACACTGAAGCTTTCTTT.

This chain links TRBV28 with TRBJ2-7; D is undetermined. The germline V and J ends were trimmed by 10 bases and 10 bases, with 17 bases remaining between them. Germline CDR1 MDHEN, CDR2 SYDVKM. CDR3 size: 11 residues. The DNA for the CDR3 is TGTGCCACCTCAGATACGAGCAGACAGTACTTC. Protein product: CATSDTSRQYF.

J is TRBJ2-2 and V is TRBV29-1; 8 bases fit TRBD2. The V gene end was trimmed by 7 bases and the J gene end by 3 bases; junction bases not matched to a gene: 7. The CDR3 extends over 14 amino acids. Germline V gene data show CDR1 as SQVTM and CDR2 as ANQGSEA. CDR3 DNA sequence: TGCAGCGCCCGGCCTAGCGGGCACACCGGGGAGCTGTTTTTT. This codes for CSARPSGHTGELFF.

This chain connects TRBV7-3 to TRBJ2-1; 11 bases line up with TRBD1. Germline assignment: CDR1 SGHTA and CDR2 FQGTGA. CDR3 length: 18 residues. V dropped 2 bases and J dropped 10; count of bases not matched to a gene: 16. Here the CDR3 reads CASSLLPPGQGDVGEQFF. CDR3 DNA sequence: TGTGCCAGCAGCTTACTCCCTCCGGGACAGGGGGATGTAGGGGAGCAGTTCTTC.